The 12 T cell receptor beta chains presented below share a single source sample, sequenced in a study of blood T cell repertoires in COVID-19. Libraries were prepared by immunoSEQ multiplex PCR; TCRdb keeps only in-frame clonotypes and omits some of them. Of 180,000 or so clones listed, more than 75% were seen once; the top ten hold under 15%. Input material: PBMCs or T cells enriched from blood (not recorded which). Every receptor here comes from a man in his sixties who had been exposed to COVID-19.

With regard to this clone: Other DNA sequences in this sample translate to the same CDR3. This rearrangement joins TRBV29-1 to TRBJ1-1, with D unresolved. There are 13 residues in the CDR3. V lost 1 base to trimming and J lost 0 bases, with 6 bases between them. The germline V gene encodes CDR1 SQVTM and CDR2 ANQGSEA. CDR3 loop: CSVEAGMNTEAFF. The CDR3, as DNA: TGCAGCGTTGAAGCAGGAATGAACACTGAAGCTTTCTTT.

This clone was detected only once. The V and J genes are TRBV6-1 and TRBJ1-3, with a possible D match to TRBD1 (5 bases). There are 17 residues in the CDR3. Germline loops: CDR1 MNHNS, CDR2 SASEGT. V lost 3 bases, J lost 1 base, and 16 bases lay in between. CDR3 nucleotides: TGTGCCAGCAGTGATCCAAACAGGAGAGGATCTGGAAACACCATATATTTT. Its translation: CASSDPNRRGSGNTIYF.

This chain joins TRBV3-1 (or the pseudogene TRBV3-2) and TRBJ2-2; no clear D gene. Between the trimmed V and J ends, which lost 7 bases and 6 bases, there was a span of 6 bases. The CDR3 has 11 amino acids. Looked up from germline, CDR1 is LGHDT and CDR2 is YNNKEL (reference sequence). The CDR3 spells CASTVAGELFF. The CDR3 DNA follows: TGTGCCAGCACGGTGGCCGGGGAGCTGTTTTTT.

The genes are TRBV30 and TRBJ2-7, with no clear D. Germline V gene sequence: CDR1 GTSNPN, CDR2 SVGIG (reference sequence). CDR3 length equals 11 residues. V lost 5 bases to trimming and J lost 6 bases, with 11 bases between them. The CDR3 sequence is CAWDLIGEQYF. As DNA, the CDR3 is TGTGCCTGGGATTTAATCGGCGAGCAGTACTTC.

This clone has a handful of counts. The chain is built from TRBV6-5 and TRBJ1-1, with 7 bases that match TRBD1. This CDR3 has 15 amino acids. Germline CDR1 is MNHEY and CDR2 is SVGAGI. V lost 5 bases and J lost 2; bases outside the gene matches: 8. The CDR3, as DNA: TGTGCCAGCAGTAGAATGGGACAGAAAAACACTGAAGCTTTCTTT. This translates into CASSRMGQKNTEAFF.

In DNA form, the CDR3 reads TGTGCCAGCTCGTGGGCTAGCGGGAGGGCCATCGGCAATGAGCAGTTCTTC. Its protein product is CASSWASGRAIGNEQFF. The gene calls are TRBV27 and TRBJ2-1; TRBD2 aligns across 12 bases. CDR1 and CDR2 from the germline V gene are MNHEY and SMNVEV (reference sequence). J was trimmed by 6 bases and V by 8 bases; bases with no gene match: 14. The CDR3 covers 17 residues.

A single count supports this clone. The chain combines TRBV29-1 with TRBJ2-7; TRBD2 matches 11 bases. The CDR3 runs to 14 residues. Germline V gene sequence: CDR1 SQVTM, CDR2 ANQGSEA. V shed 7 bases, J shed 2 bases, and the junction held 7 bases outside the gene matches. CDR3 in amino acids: CSGLLAGVPYEQYF. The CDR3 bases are TGCAGCGGACTACTAGCGGGAGTCCCCTACGAGCAGTACTTC.

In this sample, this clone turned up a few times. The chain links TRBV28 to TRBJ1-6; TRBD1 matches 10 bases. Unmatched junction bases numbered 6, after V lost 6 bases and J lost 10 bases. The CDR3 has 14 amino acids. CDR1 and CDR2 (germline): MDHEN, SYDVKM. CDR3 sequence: CASSPATGGSPLHF. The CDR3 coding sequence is TGTGCCAGCAGCCCCGCGACAGGGGGCTCACCCCTCCACTTT. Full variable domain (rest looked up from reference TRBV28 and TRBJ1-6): DVKVTQSSRYLVKRTGEKVFLECVQDMDHENMFWYRQDPGLGLRLIYFSYDVKMKEKGDIPEGYSVSREKKERFSLILESASTNQTSMYLCASSPATGGSPLHFGNGTRLTVT.

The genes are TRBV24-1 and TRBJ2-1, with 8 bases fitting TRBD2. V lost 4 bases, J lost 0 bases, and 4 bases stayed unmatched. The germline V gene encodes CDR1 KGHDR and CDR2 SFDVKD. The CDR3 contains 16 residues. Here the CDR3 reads CATSDPSGSSYNEQFF. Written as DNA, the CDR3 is TGTGCCACCAGTGACCCAAGCGGGAGCTCCTACAATGAGCAGTTCTTC.

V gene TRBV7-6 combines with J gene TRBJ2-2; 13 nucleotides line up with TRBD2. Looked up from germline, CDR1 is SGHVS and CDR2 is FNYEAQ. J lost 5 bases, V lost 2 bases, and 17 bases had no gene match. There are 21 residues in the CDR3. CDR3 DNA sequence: TGTGCCAGCAGCTTAAAGGTCTGGTCGGTTGGACTAGCGGGAGATACCGGGGAGCTGTTTTTT. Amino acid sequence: CASSLKVWSVGLAGDTGELFF. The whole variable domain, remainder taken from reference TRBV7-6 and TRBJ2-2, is GAGVSQSPRYKVTKRGQDVALRCDPISGHVSLYWYRQALGQGPEFLTYFNYEAQQDKSGLPNDRFSAERPEGSISTLTIQRTEQRDSAMYRCASSLKVWSVGLAGDTGELFFGEGSRLTVL.

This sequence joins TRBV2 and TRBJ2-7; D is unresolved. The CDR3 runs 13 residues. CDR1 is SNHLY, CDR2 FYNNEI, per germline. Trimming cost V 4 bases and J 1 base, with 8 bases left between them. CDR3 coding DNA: TGTGCCAGCAGTGTCTCCTTGTCCTACGAGCAGTACTTC. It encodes CASSVSLSYEQYF.

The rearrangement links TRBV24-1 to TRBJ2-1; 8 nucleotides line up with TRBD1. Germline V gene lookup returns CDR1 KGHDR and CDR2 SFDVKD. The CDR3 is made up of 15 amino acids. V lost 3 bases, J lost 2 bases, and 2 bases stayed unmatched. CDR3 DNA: TGTGCCACCAGTGATCGGACAGGGACCTACAATGAGCAGTTCTTC. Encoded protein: CATSDRTGTYNEQFF.